The sequence of this TCR beta chain was determined in a study of T cells after posttransplantation cyclophosphamide. Broader study findings: Recipient CMV seropositivity and CMV reactivation strongly tracked TRB clonality. TRB overlap between skin or GI tissue T cells and blood was limited.

A word on this clone: The antigen is unknown.

The naive gate required viable CD3+CD4+ or CD3+CD8+ cells with CCR7+CD45RA+CD45RO-CD95-CD27+CD28+ phenotype. TCRdb's copy holds only in-frame clones and misses some; the assay was immunoSEQ multiplex PCR. The data contain 34,000 or so clones, 90% to 95% of them singletons. This clonotype originated in a man aged 25 to 40 in good health and a related stem cell transplant donor. The source material was naive CD4+ T cells sorted from blood.

The CDR3 region is CARSLLGLLSSGNTIYF. CDR3 nucleotides: TGTGCCAGAAGCTTACTGGGACTTCTAAGCTCTGGAAACACCATATATTTT. This chain links TRBV7-5 with TRBJ1-3. TRBV7-5 is described as a pseudogene. The CDR3 length is 17 residues.